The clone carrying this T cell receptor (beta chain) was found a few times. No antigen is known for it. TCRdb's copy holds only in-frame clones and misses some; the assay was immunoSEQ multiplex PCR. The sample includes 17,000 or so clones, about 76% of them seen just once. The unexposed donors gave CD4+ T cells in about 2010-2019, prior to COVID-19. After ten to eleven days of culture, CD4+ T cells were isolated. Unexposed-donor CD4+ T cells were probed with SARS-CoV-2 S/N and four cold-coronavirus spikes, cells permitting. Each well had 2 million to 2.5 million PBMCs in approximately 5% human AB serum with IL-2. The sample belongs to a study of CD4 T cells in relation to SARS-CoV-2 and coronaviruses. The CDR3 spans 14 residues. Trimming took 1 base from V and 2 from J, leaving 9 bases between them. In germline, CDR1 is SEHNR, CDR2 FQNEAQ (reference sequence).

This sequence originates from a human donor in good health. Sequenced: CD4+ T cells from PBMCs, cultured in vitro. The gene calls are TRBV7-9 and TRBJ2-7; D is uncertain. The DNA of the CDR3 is TGTGCCAGCAGCTTAGAGGTTAGAACCTACGAGCAGTACTTC. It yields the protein CASSLEVRTYEQYF.